These T cell receptor beta chains were read from a single sample in a study of cytomegalovirus exposure and HLA in healthy donors. TCRdb's copy holds only in-frame clones and misses some; the assay was immunoSEQ multiplex PCR. This table has approximately 150,000 clones, over 70% appearing once. Sequenced material: PBMCs. These receptor sequences come from a male donor in good health and CMV-seronegative. Each CDR3 is given with its conserved first and last residue. Some rows mark clone size as missing; the rest say once, few, many or name a class of expanded clone.

j_call clone_size v_call cdr3_aa
TRBJ2-5 NA TRBV6-4 CASSRAGGPMETQYF
TRBJ1-2 NA TRBV11-2 CASSLGPLDRGRSYGYTF
TRBJ1-5 few TRBV28 CASVTGPAYQPQHF
TRBJ2-5 NA TRBV10-3 CAISGQGQQETQYF
TRBJ1-1 few TRBV28 CASARLLLGRLPPDTEAFF
TRBJ1-2 NA TRBV6-6 CASSSNYGHTF
TRBJ2-7 NA TRBV2 CASSDRGTGLYEQYF
TRBJ2-7 NA TRBV15 CATSRDRASDEQYF
TRBJ2-1 NA TRBV5-6 CASSLEMGTEQFF
TRBJ2-6 NA TRBV10-2 CASSLGVPPSSGANVLTF
TRBJ2-5 NA TRBV18 CASTPRRESGETQYF
TRBJ2-5 NA TRBV6-6 CASSPPQTRSETQYF
TRBJ1-1 NA TRBV28 CASSVGGEAFF
TRBJ1-1 NA TRBV18 CASSLKAVGTGVNTEAFF
TRBJ2-2 NA TRBV10-3 CAITPGTSGPGTGELFF
TRBJ1-3 NA TRBV5-1 CASSLTGRGNTIYF
TRBJ2-3 NA TRBV5-1 CASSFVSGGAVDTQYF
TRBJ2-2 NA TRBV7-2 CASSLRPQAGELFF
TRBJ2-5 NA TRBV7-2 CASSLNRGRETQYF
TRBJ1-2 few TRBV7-9 CASSGGMFYGYTF
TRBJ2-3 NA TRBV7-3 CASSSVGGSTDTQYF
TRBJ2-1 NA TRBV7-6 CASSLTSISYNEQFF
TRBJ2-2 few TRBV4-3 CASSGIIGGGHEHRGAVF
TRBJ2-1 NA TRBV6-5 CASSWRQHMEQFF
TRBJ1-2 NA TRBV29-1 CSVESGTVHGYTF
TRBJ2-2 NA TRBV19 CASSIYGTGELFF
TRBJ2-2 NA TRBV9 CASSVGTGTPTGELFF
TRBJ1-2 NA TRBV5-1 CASSFGDRGSLYGYTF
TRBJ2-3 NA TRBV7-2 CASRLNGRAVVDTQYF
TRBJ1-1 NA TRBV19 CASESSRGVSDTEAFF
TRBJ2-1 NA TRBV7-2 CASSSPTVQYYNEQFF
TRBJ2-2 NA TRBV7-9 CASSLATGGFNTGELFF
TRBJ2-1 NA TRBV15 CATSSRDSAYNEQFF
TRBJ2-4 few TRBV6-6 CASTPTQGIAKNIQYF
TRBJ2-3 NA TRBV5-5 CASTDRPTDTQYF
TRBJ1-4 NA TRBV7-9 CASSLTGGEKLFF
TRBJ2-1 NA TRBV9 CASSVARSGGYSYNEQFF
TRBJ2-7 NA TRBV18 CASSYQTGWAYEQYF
TRBJ2-1 NA TRBV6-6 CASSYGQVSYNEQFF
TRBJ2-1 NA TRBV28 CASSETSGGFRDEQFF
TRBJ2-7 NA TRBV18 CASSPPGTVSSYEQYF
TRBJ2-2 NA TRBV4-1 CASSQQGTTGELFF
TRBJ1-1 NA TRBV5-1 CASSLEGGRNTEAFF
TRBJ2-1 NA TRBV7-2 CASSLISGYNEQFF